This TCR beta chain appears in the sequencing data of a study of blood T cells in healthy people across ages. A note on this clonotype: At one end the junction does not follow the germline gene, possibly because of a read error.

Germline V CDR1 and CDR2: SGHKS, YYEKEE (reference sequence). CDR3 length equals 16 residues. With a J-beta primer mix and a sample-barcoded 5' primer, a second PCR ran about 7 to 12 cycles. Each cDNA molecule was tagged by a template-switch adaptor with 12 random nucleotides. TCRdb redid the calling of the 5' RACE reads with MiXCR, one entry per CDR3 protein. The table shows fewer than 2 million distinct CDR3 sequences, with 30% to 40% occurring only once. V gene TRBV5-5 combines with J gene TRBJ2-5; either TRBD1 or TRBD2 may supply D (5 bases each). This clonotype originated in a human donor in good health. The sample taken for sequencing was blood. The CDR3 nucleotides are TGTGCTAGCAGCTTGGGTTTTGGGGGATTTTCAGAGACCCAGTACTTC. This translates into CASSLGFGGFSETQYF.